Reported below is one T cell receptor beta chain. This clone was observed a few times. Its antigen is currently not known. No quality values exist for individual bases; no much larger clone is one base distant. The method behind the library was the immunoSEQ multiplex PCR assay. For the multiplex PCR, a mixture combining 60 forward primers for TCR Vbeta segments and 13 reverse primers for TCR Jbeta segments was used. The CDR3 region of rearranged TCR beta genes was amplified from genomic DNA by a multiplex PCR assay. Amplified TCR beta libraries were sequenced as 87-base-pair reads on the Illumina HiSeq System. Under the source paper's analysis protocol: A later analysis tallied 75 million to 95 million unique TCR beta chains across the 666 repertoires, and roughly 11 million of those chains were shared by two or more donors. To remove PCR and sequencing errors, raw reads were error-corrected and collapsed into unique sequences using a nearest-neighbor algorithm that merged closely related sequences. V, D and J gene segments were assigned by aligning CDR3 sequences to IMGT reference sequences. For a sequence to be retained, a match of at least six nucleotides to both a V gene segment and a J gene segment was required. Rearrangements were called productive when the CDR3 lacked stop codons and stayed in frame with V and J; all others were non-productive. Following IMGT convention, CDR3 was defined as the stretch from the second conserved V-encoded cysteine to the conserved J-encoded phenylalanine. The earlier analysis of 587 of the donors excluded sequences that lacked an unambiguous match to a single V gene segment. In an earlier analysis of about 590 of the donors, a V segment was called functional when productive rearrangements were above 56.7%, and segregating when the standard deviation between donors exceeded 5%. A statistical classification framework was built for diagnosing cytomegalovirus status from the catalog of TCR beta chain sequences. V and J gene assignment, in a later analysis, came from comparing TCR nucleotide sequences with IMGT/GENE-DB human TR gene sequences. In a later analysis, CDR3 sequences and most-parsimonious VDJ recombination scenarios were assigned using the TCRdist pipeline. In a later analysis, each TCR beta chain was defined by its CDR3 amino acid sequence together with its V-gene family, and reads lacking a unique V-gene family were excluded. To address suspected cross-contamination and a sequencing artifact, a later analysis removed around 590 highly shared, low-generation-probability nucleotide sequences. In a later analysis, a clonal expansion index was calculated for each public chain from normalized within-repertoire ranks of inferred template counts. A later analysis computed generation probabilities with a VDJ recombination model fitted to out-of-frame rearrangements, and checked the results against IGoR. In a later analysis, TCR-TCR, TCR-HLA and TCR-CMV co-occurrence was scored with hypergeometric tests, and a repertoire-size bias correction was applied to TCR pairs. A later analysis estimated false discovery rates by permuting HLA or CMV assignments 20 times. In a later analysis, co-occurring TCRs were grouped using DBSCAN, and TCRdist sequence similarity was added for clustering within HLA-allele-positive subsets. For co-occurrence clustering, repertoires with fewer than 30,000 or more than 120,000 public chains were excluded, along with about five repertoires with anomalous nucleotide sharing. TCRdb mirrors the immuneACCESS table, restricted to in-frame sequences. Some clones are absent from its copies; in checked studies, under half trace to an unresolved V gene, and the reason for the others is unknown. V, J and clone size reflect that table, while D and trimming were determined from the DNA. Within this sample are tens of thousands of clones, with 60% to 75% of them counted one time only. The ten largest make up 14% of the sample.

The cohort was made up of about 670 healthy bone marrow donors. At the time of sampling, all cohort members were nominally healthy, though unrecorded immune exposures were likely present. The donor tested CMV seropositive, placing the donor among the approximately 290 seropositive members of the cohort. A peripheral blood sample was provided by each donor, and peripheral blood mononuclear cells were used for TCR beta sequencing. The Qiagen DNeasy Blood Extraction Kit was used to extract genomic DNA from the blood cell samples. This entry is derived from a study of cytomegalovirus exposure and HLA in healthy donors (dated by TCRdb to 2016 to 2017). Context from the whole study: In an earlier analysis of some 610 of the donors, about 260 Gb of sequence data and about 110 million unique TCR beta sequences from 180 million or so T cells were reported. Alongside the repertoire data, information on donor age, sex, ethnicity and CMV serostatus was compiled. On average, roughly 240,000 unique TCR beta nucleotide sequences were sequenced per donor among some 430 genotyped donors of the cohort, with roughly 18% of those sequences being non-productive. Every discovery cohort repertoire had been produced on one sequencing platform. To study patterns of TCR occurrence, a later analysis re-analyzed previously published TCR beta repertoires from several hundred donors and added high-resolution HLA genotyping. The aim of the study was to test whether cataloging public T cell receptors could identify signatures of past pathogen exposure. In the later analysis, no new phenotypic data were used to find candidate immune exposures; instead, reliance was placed on TCR beta sequences and their occurrence across donors. A few DR-DQ haplotypes were treated as single units for association and clustering because of strong linkage in the cohort. A separate validation cohort of roughly 110 different subjects was used in addition to the approximately 640-subject first cohort. The number of typed donors differed by locus: roughly 620-630 for A, B, C, DRB1 and DQB1; 500 to 550 for DQA1; 606 for DPA1; and 400 to 480 for DPB1. Roughly 310 gigabases of sequencing data and 70 million to 85 million unique TCR sequences were included in an early release covering several hundred HLA-typed donors. Of the 300 to 450 genotyped donors, over 80% were placed in the genetic ancestry cluster associated with self-reported Caucasian donors. A later genetic analysis took genome-wide SNP genotypes for about 65% of the roughly 670 donors and used that subset as a discovery cohort. An earlier analysis of some 500 of the donors used high-throughput TCR beta sequencing to judge whether each TCR beta V gene segment behaved as functional or pseudogenic. Both class I and class II loci were covered by HLA typing, at four-digit resolution. The T cell repertoires of roughly 660 subjects were profiled by immunosequencing and related to cytomegalovirus serostatus. To predict cytomegalovirus infection status, the study brought together high-throughput TCR immunosequencing, statistical association of individual TCRs with disease status, and machine learning. General study outcomes and caveats: For the cohort, immune exposure information was limited to CMV serostatus. The 87-base-pair reads could not distinguish some IMGT-functional V segments, including TRBV6-2 and TRBV6-3, so those segments were excluded. HLA typing was unavailable for some donors at each locus, so association tests used only the typed subset. Assigning TCR associations to individual alleles was difficult when HLA alleles, especially DR and DQ, strongly co-occurred. Compared with the 666-donor mean, donors in an Asian-associated ancestry cluster had fewer N-insertions in productive TCRs, according to a later genetic analysis. Approximately 18 rarely observed V segments, including chromosome 9 orphons, were excluded from the earlier analysis of about 600 of the donors because counts were too low. Across donors, most TCR sequences were observed very rarely, whereas some public TCRs were present in many individuals. Presence/absence analyses assumed roughly uniform sequencing depth across donors, an assumption that may not hold. According to the authors, the approach could potentially be generalized to other disease states and immunological phenotypes. In an earlier analysis of over 550 of the donors, most TCR beta V segments were observed in productive rearrangements about 87% or about 30% of the time, broadly matching IMGT annotations. At a false discovery rate of 0.05, a later analysis linked 16,951 TCR beta sequences to specific HLA alleles. According to a later analysis, parvovirus B19, influenza, CMV and Epstein-Barr virus appeared linked to several top co-occurrence clusters. The classifier was reported to diagnose cytomegalovirus status with high specificity and sensitivity in both the original cohort and the validation cohort. In vitro tests confirmed that a few of the cytomegalovirus-associated TCR beta chains recognize cytomegalovirus antigens. In this cohort, only TCR beta chains were sequenced, and detectable features were limited by the absence of alpha or paired-chain data. In a later analysis, the rate of TCR association differed among HLA loci, with DRB1 alleles having the most associated TCRs and HLA-C alleles having the fewest. A further reported finding was that TCR beta sequences accurately predicted the HLA-A and HLA-B alleles for most subjects in the first cohort. A cluster of highly shared sequence variants was judged likely to be a technical artifact of the sequencing pipeline. Linkage disequilibrium might explain the correlated functional status among segregating V segments, but an unknown experimental factor could not be excluded. In the study, some 160 TCR beta chains were listed as associated with cytomegalovirus. A later analysis found that HLA-associated TCR beta chains were more clonally expanded and had lower generation probabilities than equally common non-associated chains. Most CMV-associated TCR beta chains appeared to be HLA-restricted in a later analysis, and the HLA associations seemed to be driven largely by CMV exposure. A later genetic analysis associated a missense DCLRE1C variant with V-gene and J-gene trimming of TCR beta chains, and an independent cohort replicated the association.

CDR1 and CDR2, looked up from the germline V gene, are SGHTA and FQGNSA. The CDR3 covers 18 residues, taking in both the cysteine and the phenylalanine. Only CDR3 DNA is held: 54 bases, read in frame from base 1. Rearrangement joined TRBV7-2 to TRBJ2-5; 10 central bases correspond to TRBD2. The DNA end is more similar to TRBJ2-7, so the J call may be wrong. Sequenced input: PBMCs. The sequence was collected from a male donor in good health and CMV-seropositive. The DNA reads TGTGCCAGCAGCTTAGAGTCGTGGCTAGCGGGAGATTTTGGCGAGCAGTACTTC. This gives the protein CASSLESWLAGDFGEQYF.